Detailed here is one TCR beta chain. Its specificity is unknown. The data belong to a study of cytomegalovirus exposure and HLA in healthy donors. About the study: From some 180 million T cells, an earlier analysis saw some 120 million unique TCR beta sequences. Overall study findings and caveats: Later genetic work tied a missense DCLRE1C variant to beta-chain V and J trimming.

The PCR was carried out with 60 Vbeta primers and 13 Jbeta primers. The table came from immunoSEQ multiplex PCR; TCRdb's copy has only in-frame clones and leaves some out. The repertoire holds approximately 75,000 clones, with roughly 74% as singletons. The CDR3 is 15 residues long. Trimming took 6 bases from V and 3 from J, leaving 12 bases between them. Germline V gene data show CDR1 as MNHNS and CDR2 as SASEGT. The TCR sequence derives from a woman in her sixties or seventies in good health and CMV-seropositive. Sequencing was carried out using PBMCs. The J gene is TRBJ1-6, the V gene TRBV6-1; D call uncertain. The CDR3, as DNA: TGTGCCAGCAGGCGGGGAGGCCTCTATAATTCACCCCTCCACTTT. It codes for CASRRGGLYNSPLHF.